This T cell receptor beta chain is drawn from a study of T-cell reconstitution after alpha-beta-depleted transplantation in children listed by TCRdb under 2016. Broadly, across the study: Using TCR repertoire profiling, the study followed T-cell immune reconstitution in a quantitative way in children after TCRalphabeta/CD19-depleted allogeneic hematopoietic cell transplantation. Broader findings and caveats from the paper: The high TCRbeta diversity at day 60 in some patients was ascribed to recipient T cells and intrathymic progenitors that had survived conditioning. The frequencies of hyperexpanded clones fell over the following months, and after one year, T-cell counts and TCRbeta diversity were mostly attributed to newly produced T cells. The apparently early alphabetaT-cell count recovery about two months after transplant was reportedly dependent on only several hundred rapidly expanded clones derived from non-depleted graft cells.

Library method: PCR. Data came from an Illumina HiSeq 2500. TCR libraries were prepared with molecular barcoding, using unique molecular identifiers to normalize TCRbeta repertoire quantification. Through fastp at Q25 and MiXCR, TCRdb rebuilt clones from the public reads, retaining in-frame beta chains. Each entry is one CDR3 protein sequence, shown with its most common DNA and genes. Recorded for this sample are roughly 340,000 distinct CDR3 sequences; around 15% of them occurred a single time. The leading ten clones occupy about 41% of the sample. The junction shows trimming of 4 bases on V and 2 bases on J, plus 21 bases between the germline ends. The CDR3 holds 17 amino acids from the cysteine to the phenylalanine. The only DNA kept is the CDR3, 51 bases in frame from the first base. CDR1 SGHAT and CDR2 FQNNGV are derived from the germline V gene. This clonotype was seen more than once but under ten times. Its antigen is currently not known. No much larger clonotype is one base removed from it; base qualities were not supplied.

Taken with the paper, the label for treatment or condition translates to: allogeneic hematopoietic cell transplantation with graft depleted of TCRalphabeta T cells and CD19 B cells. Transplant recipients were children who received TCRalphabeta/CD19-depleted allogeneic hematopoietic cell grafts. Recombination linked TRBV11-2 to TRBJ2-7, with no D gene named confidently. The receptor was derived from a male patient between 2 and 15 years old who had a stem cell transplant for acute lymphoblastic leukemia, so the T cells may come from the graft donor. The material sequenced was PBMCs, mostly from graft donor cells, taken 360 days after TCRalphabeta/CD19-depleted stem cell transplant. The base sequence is TGTGCCAGCAGCTCAGTCCCTAGAACAAAGGCCGCCTACGAGCAGTACTTC. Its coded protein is CASSSVPRTKAAYEQYF.